Each of the 5 T cell receptor beta chains below was sequenced from the same sample in a study of blood T cell repertoires in COVID-19. TCRdb's table, derived via immunoSEQ multiplex PCR, lists solely in-frame clones and lacks some. The sample records 320,000 or so clones, roughly 88% being singletons. Input material: PBMCs or T cells enriched from blood (not recorded which). The source of these receptors is a man aged 25 to 40 who had recovered from COVID-19.

The chain has TRBV9 and TRBJ2-5; 7 nucleotides match TRBD1. CDR1 SGDLS and CDR2 YYNGEE come from the germline V gene. This CDR3 comprises 17 residues. V was clipped by 7 bases and J by 7 bases; unmatched bases: 22. CDR3 coding DNA: TGTGCCAGCTCAGCGACCCCTGCAACAGGGGAAGTTCGGACCCAGTACTTC. Translating it yields CASSATPATGEVRTQYF.

This rearrangement joins TRBV3-1 (or the pseudogene TRBV3-2) to TRBJ1-1, with TRBD1 as a possible D gene (5 bases). Germline CDR1 LGHDT, CDR2 YNNKEL (reference sequence). Trimming took off 1 base at V and 4 bases at J, with 10 bases between the two ends. This CDR3 is built from 14 residues. CDR3 sequence reads: CASSQGWQGTEAFF. The CDR3 coding sequence is TGTGCCAGCAGCCAAGGGTGGCAGGGCACTGAAGCTTTCTTT.

This chain connects TRBV4-1 to TRBJ1-5, with 10 bases lining up with TRBD1. The CDR3 is 16 residues long. The germline CDR1 and CDR2 sequences are MGHRA and YSYEKL. Trimming cost V 4 bases and J 7 bases; bases outside gene matches: 10. DNA for the CDR3: TGCGCCAGCAGCCTTTCCGGGACAGGGGAAGGCCAGCCCCAGCATTTT. It yields the protein CASSLSGTGEGQPQHF.

This clone appeared once. The V call is TRBV6-5, the J call TRBJ2-7; TRBD2 matches at 7 bases. The CDR3 consists of 13 residues. Germline V gene data show CDR1 as MNHEY and CDR2 as SVGAGI. V shed 6 bases, J shed 6 bases, and the junction held 8 bases outside the gene matches. CDR3 bases: TGTGCCAGCAGAGCAAGCGGGGAAGGCGAGCAGTACTTC. Protein sequence: CASRASGEGEQYF.

The rearrangement links TRBV3-1 (or the pseudogene TRBV3-2) to TRBJ1-3, with D possibly TRBD1 on 5 matching bases. Trimming took off 2 bases at V and 0 bases at J, with 14 bases between the two ends. Germline CDR1 reads LGHDT; CDR2 reads YNNKEL (reference sequence). The CDR3 consists of 17 residues. The CDR3 here is CASSQHGGQGSGNTIYF. CDR3 nucleotide sequence: TGTGCCAGCAGCCAACACGGCGGCCAGGGCTCTGGAAACACCATATATTTT.